The 27 T cell receptor beta chains presented below share a single source sample, sequenced in a study of human T cells and chemical hapten exposure. Time point indicated: pre-sensitization, week 0. Treatment noted: therapeutic diphenylcyclopropenone sensitization with weekly scalp DPC. TCRdb redid the calling of the RACE reads with MiXCR, one entry per CDR3 protein. The sample holds about 98,000 distinct CDR3 sequences; more than 10% are singletons and the top ten take under 3.5%. This specimen was whole blood, taken in connection with sensitization to the hapten diphenylcyclopropenone (DPC). These receptor sequences come from a woman aged 55-70 years with alopecia areata. Some clones in this sample may be carry-over from other donors' samples.

This clonotype appeared a few times. The chain recombines TRBV7-2 with TRBJ1-6; D uncertain. CDR3 size: 13 residues. From germline, CDR1 is SGHTA and CDR2 FQGNSA. Trimming shortened V by 11 bases and J by 3 bases, and 11 bases separated the two germline ends. This CDR3 reads CAAREDYNSPLHF. The CDR3 nucleotides are TGTGCCGCGAGGGAAGACTATAATTCACCCCTCCACTTT.

This clonotype appeared a few times. The chain recombines TRBV19 with TRBJ1-1, with D possibly matching TRBD1 (5 bases). This CDR3 contains 16 residues. V shed 6 bases and J shed 7 bases, with 24 bases lying between them. The germline CDR1 and CDR2 sequences are LNHDA and SQIVND (reference sequence). CDR3 protein: CASSPLTGLTEVEAFF. The CDR3 DNA sequence: TGTGCCAGTAGCCCTCTTACGGGACTTACGGAGGTTGAAGCTTTCTTT.

The rearrangement links TRBV12-3 or TRBV12-4 to TRBJ1-2, with a tentative D call TRBD1 (5 bases). This CDR3 comprises 13 residues. The V gene lost 3 bases and the J gene lost 7 bases, with 12 bases spanning the gap. The CDR3 region is CASSFAGAAGYTF. The CDR3 DNA sequence: TGTGCCAGCAGTTTTGCCGGGGCGGCTGGCTACACCTTC.

This clonotype was picked up many times. V gene TRBV2 combines with J gene TRBJ1-2; D unclear. V was trimmed by 5 bases and J by 2 bases, leaving 12 bases between them. CDR1 and CDR2 (germline): SNHLY, FYNNEI. CDR3 size: 14 residues. The CDR3 sequence is CASSSAGVNYGYTF. CDR3 coding DNA: TGTGCCAGCAGTTCGGCTGGGGTCAACTATGGCTACACCTTC.

The chain combines TRBV12-5 with TRBJ2-3, with D possibly TRBD2 on 5 matching bases. This CDR3 contains 15 residues. The germline V gene encodes CDR1 LGHNT and CDR2 FRNRAP. The ends were cut back, 2 bases at V and 1 base at J, with 10 bases in the middle. CDR3 sequence (DNA): TGTGCTAGTGGTTTGTCACGGACTCGCACAGATACGCAGTATTTT. This gives the protein CASGLSRTRTDTQYF.

This clonotype was observed at least ten times. The V call is TRBV18, the J call TRBJ2-5, with 11 bases fitting TRBD2. The J segment lost 1 base and the V segment lost 5 bases, leaving 3 bases of the junction unmatched. The V gene's germline CDR1 is KGHSH and CDR2 LQKENI. The CDR3 runs to 15 residues. The CDR3 DNA follows: TGTGCCAGCTCAGGCGGGACTAGCGGCCAAGAGACCCAGTACTTC. Its translation: CASSGGTSGQETQYF.

This clonotype was detected many times. This chain uses TRBV29-1 with TRBJ1-5; TRBD1 is a possible D gene (5 bases). This CDR3 comprises 14 residues. CDR1 is SQVTM, CDR2 ANQGSEA, per germline. Trimming shortened V by 5 bases and J by 5 bases, and 16 bases separated the two germline ends. The CDR3 DNA sequence: TGCAGCGTTCGGTTACAGGACCGAGATCAGCCCCAGCATTTT. Translating gives CSVRLQDRDQPQHF. Together with reference TRBV29-1 and TRBJ1-5, the CDR3 gives the full variable domain: SAVISQKPSRDICQRGTSLTIQCQVDSQVTMMFWYRQQPGQSLTLIATANQGSEATYESGFVIDKFPISRPNLTFSTLTVSNMSPEDSSIYLCSVRLQDRDQPQHFGDGTRLSIL.

This clonotype has just a few counts. The V and J genes are TRBV6-6 and TRBJ2-1; 14 nucleotides line up with TRBD2. With V trimmed by 6 bases and J by 14 bases, 15 bases remained unmatched. The CDR3 is 16 residues long. Per the germline V gene, CDR1 is MNHNY and CDR2 is SVGAGI (reference sequence). As DNA, the CDR3 is TGTGCCAGCAGGCAAGGGACTAGCGGGGGTGTCCGGTGGGAGTTCTTC. This sequence encodes CASRQGTSGGVRWEFF.

The rearrangement uses TRBV6-5 and TRBJ2-3, with D perhaps TRBD1 or TRBD2 (5 bases each). Germline V CDR1 and CDR2: MNHEY, SVGAGI. The CDR3 length is 14 residues. V was shortened by 4 bases and J by 7 bases, with 15 bases between the two germline ends. The CDR3 nucleotides read TGTGCCAGCAGTTCCGCCGGGACGGAATATACGCAGTATTTT. The encoded protein is CASSSAGTEYTQYF.

The sample holds a few counts of this clonotype. V and J are TRBV7-9 and TRBJ1-5, with D possibly being TRBD1 (6 bases). Germline loops: CDR1 SEHNR, CDR2 FQNEAQ (reference sequence). V gave up 1 base and J gave up 3 bases, with 19 bases separating them. There are 18 residues in the CDR3. The CDR3 region is CASSLDQQGWGFNQPQHF. DNA of the CDR3: TGTGCCAGCAGCTTAGATCAGCAGGGGTGGGGATTCAATCAGCCCCAGCATTTT. Complete variable domain (other parts from reference TRBV7-9 and TRBJ1-5): DTGVSQNPRHKITKRGQNVTFRCDPISEHNRLYWYRQTLGQGPEFLTYFQNEAQLEKSRLLSDRFSAERPKGSFSTLEIQRTEQGDSAMYLCASSLDQQGWGFNQPQHFGDGTRLSIL.

This clonotype was seen more than once but under ten times. The V gene is TRBV5-4, the J gene TRBJ2-1, with no clear D. Trimming shortened V by 1 base and J by 9 bases, and 2 bases separated the two germline ends. CDR3 length: 10 amino acids. Germline V lookup: CDR1 SGHNT, CDR2 YYREEE (reference sequence). The CDR3 region is CASSLSEQFF. In DNA form, the CDR3 reads TGTGCCAGCAGCTTGAGTGAGCAGTTCTTC. The whole variable domain, filled in from reference TRBV5-4 and TRBJ2-1, reads ETGVTQSPTHLIKTRGQQVTLRCSSQSGHNTVSWYQQALGQGPQFIFQYYREEENGRGNFPPRFSGLQFPNYSSELNVNALELDDSALYLCASSLSEQFFGPGTRLTVL.

The V call is TRBV11-2, the J call TRBJ2-1; 7 bases line up with TRBD1. Unmatched junction bases numbered 1, after V lost 0 bases and J lost 8 bases. The CDR3 is 13 amino acids. The germline CDR1 and CDR2 sequences are SGHAT and FQNNGV. The CDR3 spells CASSLETGDEQFF. In DNA, the CDR3 is TGTGCCAGCAGCTTAGAAACAGGGGATGAGCAGTTCTTC.

This clonotype has at least ten counts. The junction departs from the called germline gene at one end, perhaps through a read error. The chain uses TRBV7-7 and TRBJ2-7, with TRBD1 matching 7 bases. The length of the CDR3 is 13 residues. CDR1 is SSHAT and CDR2 is FNYEAQ in the germline V gene (reference sequence). CDR3 loop: CASSSAGGYEQYF. The CDR3 nucleotides read TGTGCTAGCAGCTCAGCAGGGGGCTACGAGCAGTACTTC.

The chain links TRBV5-4 to TRBJ2-4, with 13 bases that match TRBD2. CDR1 and CDR2 from the germline V gene are SGHNT and YYREEE (reference sequence). With 4 bases clipped from V and 13 bases from J, the junction kept 8 bases outside the gene matches. CDR3 length: 14 residues. CDR3 nucleotides: TGTGCCAGCAGCCTACGGACTAGCGGGGGAACACAGTACTTC. This codes for CASSLRTSGGTQYF.

This clonotype was seen at least ten times. The chain links TRBV5-1 to TRBJ1-6; 7 bases align to TRBD1. The trim removed 0 bases at V and 7 bases at J, leaving 7 bases unmatched. This CDR3 contains 16 residues. Per germline, CDR1 SGHRS and CDR2 YFSETQ. Here the CDR3 DNA reads TGCGCCAGCAGCTTGGGACAGGGTTCGATAAATTCACCCCTCCACTTT. Its translation is CASSLGQGSINSPLHF.

This clonotype was counted ten times or more. The chain carries TRBV24-1 and TRBJ2-3, with D unclear. There are 15 residues in the CDR3. The germline V gene encodes CDR1 KGHDR and CDR2 SFDVKD. Trimming removed 4 bases from V and 2 bases from J, with 12 bases in between. In DNA form, the CDR3 reads TGTGCCACCAGTGAACCTTCGGATAACACAGATACGCAGTATTTT. This sequence encodes CATSEPSDNTDTQYF.

The chain uses TRBV20-1 and TRBJ2-1; a weak D match, TRBD2 (7 bases). V lost 0 bases, J lost 3 bases, and 15 bases lay in between. The germline V gene encodes CDR1 DFQATT and CDR2 SNEGSKA (reference sequence). The CDR3 has 16 residues. This chain's CDR3 is CSARDHGGHLYNEQFF. For the CDR3, the DNA is TGCAGTGCTAGAGATCACGGGGGGCATCTCTACAATGAGCAGTTCTTC.

This chain links TRBV18 with TRBJ2-1; 8 bases align to TRBD2. Germline V gives CDR1 KGHSH, CDR2 LQKENI. The CDR3 runs 16 residues. The J segment lost 3 bases and the V segment lost 1 base, leaving 5 bases of the junction unmatched. CDR3 in DNA: TGTGCCAGCTCACCACGGACTAGCTCCCTCTACAATGAGCAGTTCTTC. As protein: CASSPRTSSLYNEQFF. The complete variable domain, with remaining parts taken from reference TRBV18 and TRBJ2-1, reads NAGVMQNPRHLVRRRGQEARLRCSPMKGHSHVYWYRQLPEEGLKFMVYLQKENIIDESGMPKERFSAEFPKEGPSILRIQQVVRGDSAAYFCASSPRTSSLYNEQFFGPGTRLTVL.

In this sample, this clonotype turned up many times. The V and J genes are TRBV9 and TRBJ1-1; no reliable D call. The germline V gene encodes CDR1 SGDLS and CDR2 YYNGEE. Trimming left V 0 bases short and J 0 bases short, with 9 bases between. CDR3 size: 15 residues. CDR3 in amino acids: CASSVGGDLNTEAFF. The DNA of the CDR3 is TGTGCCAGCAGCGTAGGTGGGGATTTGAACACTGAAGCTTTCTTT.

In its sample, this clonotype was seen many times. V usage is TRBV24-1 and J usage is TRBJ2-3, with 9 bases that match TRBD2. The CDR3 runs to 14 residues. CDR1 is KGHDR, CDR2 SFDVKD, per germline. Trimming took 4 bases from V and 5 from J; bases not matched to a gene: 3. CDR3 sequence: CATSERGGEDTQYF. Written as DNA, the CDR3 is TGTGCCACCAGTGAGCGCGGGGGGGAAGATACGCAGTATTTT.

This chain uses TRBV4-2 with TRBJ2-7, with TRBD2 matching 9 bases. The J segment lost 4 bases and the V segment lost 0 bases, leaving 4 bases of the junction unmatched. Germline V gene data show CDR1 as LGHNA and CDR2 as YNFKEQ. The CDR3 extends over 15 amino acids. CDR3 nucleotides: TGTGCCAGCAGCCAAGATCGCGCGGGGGGGTACGAGCAGTACTTC. Encoded protein: CASSQDRAGGYEQYF.

Many counts were recorded for this clonotype. The V call is TRBV3-1, the J call TRBJ1-1; D gene unclear. Germline CDR1 is LGHDT and CDR2 is YNNKEL (reference sequence). CDR3 length: 16 amino acids. Trimming shortened V by 1 base and J by 4 bases, and 16 bases separated the two germline ends. CDR3 protein: CASSQGGLASPTEAFF. Written as DNA, the CDR3 is TGTGCCAGCAGCCAAGGAGGACTGGCATCTCCCACTGAAGCTTTCTTT.

The gene calls are TRBV4-1 and TRBJ2-7; 7 bases map to TRBD1. This CDR3 region has 16 residues. The trim removed 0 bases at V and 3 bases at J, leaving 8 bases unmatched. The germline V gene has CDR1 MGHRA and CDR2 YSYEKL. As DNA, the CDR3 is TGCGCCAGCAGCCAAGACCCCGGGACAGTCATCTACGAGCAGTACTTC. The encoded protein is CASSQDPGTVIYEQYF.

This clonotype was recorded at least ten times. The genes are TRBV20-1 and TRBJ1-2; D remains ambiguous. There are 11 residues in the CDR3. The ends were cut back, 1 base at V and 9 bases at J, with 9 bases in the middle. Per the germline V gene, CDR1 is DFQATT and CDR2 is SNEGSKA (reference sequence). This chain's CDR3 is CSARGEYRYTF. DNA for the CDR3: TGCAGTGCTAGAGGGGAGTACCGCTACACCTTC.

V gene TRBV6-6 combines with J gene TRBJ2-3; tentatively, D is TRBD1 or TRBD2 (6 bases each). Trimming took 0 bases from V and 1 from J, leaving 11 bases between them. The CDR3 is 16 residues long. The germline CDR1 and CDR2 sequences are MNHNY and SVGAGI (reference sequence). CDR3 amino acids: CASSYSMGGGTDTQYF. The CDR3 DNA is TGTGCCAGCAGTTACTCGATGGGGGGCGGCACAGATACGCAGTATTTT.

The chain has TRBV14 and TRBJ2-2, with 14 bases aligning to TRBD2. Trimming cost V 6 bases and J 2 bases; bases outside gene matches: 5. This CDR3 is 17 amino acids long. CDR1 SGHDN and CDR2 FVKESK come from the germline V gene. CDR3 sequence: CASRRTSGGLNTGELFF. DNA of the CDR3: TGTGCCAGCAGACGGACTAGCGGGGGGTTAAACACCGGGGAGCTGTTTTTT.

The chain recombines TRBV27 with TRBJ1-2; 7 positions match TRBD1. Germline loops: CDR1 MNHEY, CDR2 SMNVEV (reference sequence). Trimming cost V 5 bases and J 4 bases; bases outside gene matches: 10. The CDR3 loop spans 15 amino acids. The CDR3 DNA is TGTGCCAGCAGTCCTCGAGACAGGGAAGGCTATGGCTACACCTTC. Translation: CASSPRDREGYGYTF.